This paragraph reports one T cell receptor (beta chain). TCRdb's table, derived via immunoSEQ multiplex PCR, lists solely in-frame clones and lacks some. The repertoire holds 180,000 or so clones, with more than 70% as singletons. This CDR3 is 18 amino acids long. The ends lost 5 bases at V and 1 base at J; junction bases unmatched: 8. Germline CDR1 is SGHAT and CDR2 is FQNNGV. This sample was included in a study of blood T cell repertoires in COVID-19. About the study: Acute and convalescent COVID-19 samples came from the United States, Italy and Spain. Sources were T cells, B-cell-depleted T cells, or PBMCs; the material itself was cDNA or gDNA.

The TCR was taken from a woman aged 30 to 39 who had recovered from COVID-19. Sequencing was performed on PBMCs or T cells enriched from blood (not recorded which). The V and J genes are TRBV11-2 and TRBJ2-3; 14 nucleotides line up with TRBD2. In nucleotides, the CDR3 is TGTGCCAGCAGCATAGGACTAGCGGGAGGTTCCGGCACAGATACGCAGTATTTT. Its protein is CASSIGLAGGSGTDTQYF.